These 14 T cell receptor beta chains came from one sample sequenced in a study of cytomegalovirus exposure and HLA in healthy donors. With 60 Vbeta and 13 Jbeta primers, the PCR was carried out. Method: immunoSEQ multiplex PCR; TCRdb's copy keeps in-frame clones and lacks some. The sample holds about 150,000 clones, 78% seen once. Sequencing was performed on PBMCs. All receptors come from a woman aged 35 to 49 in good health and CMV-seronegative.

This sequence joins TRBV19 and TRBJ1-2; 7 bases match TRBD1. V trimming: 5 bases; J trimming: 10 bases; junction bases outside the gene matches: 10. CDR1 is LNHDA and CDR2 is SQIVND in the germline V gene (reference sequence). CDR3 length: 13 residues. CDR3 in amino acids: CASSFGQGELYTF. CDR3 nucleotides: TGTGCCAGTAGTTTTGGCCAGGGGGAACTCTACACCTTC.

The rearrangement joins TRBV5-6 to TRBJ2-5; D is undetermined. V lost 1 base and J 1 base, leaving 11 bases between the germline ends. Germline loops: CDR1 SGHDT, CDR2 YYEEEE. The CDR3 is made up of 15 amino acids. The CDR3 DNA follows: TGTGCCAGCAGCTTGTTGGGCCAGCCCCAAGAGACCCAGTACTTC. Amino acid sequence: CASSLLGQPQETQYF.

This chain uses TRBV27 with TRBJ2-1; D gene ambiguous. Germline assignment: CDR1 MNHEY and CDR2 SMNVEV (reference sequence). V was pared by 4 bases and J by 0 bases, with 7 bases between. CDR3 length: 14 residues. CDR3: CASSSLRSYNEQFF. In DNA, the CDR3 is TGTGCCAGCAGTTCCCTCCGCTCCTACAATGAGCAGTTCTTC.

This rearrangement joins TRBV2 to TRBJ1-2; possibly TRBD1 for D (5 bases). The V end was cut by 9 bases, the J end by 2 bases, with 13 bases between. This CDR3 spans 13 amino acids. CDR1 and CDR2 from the germline V gene are SNHLY and FYNNEI. DNA of the CDR3: TGTGCCAGGACCTTCGGGGGGAACTATGGCTACACCTTC. This gives the protein CARTFGGNYGYTF. Looking up the rest from reference TRBV2 and TRBJ1-2 gives the full variable domain: EPEVTQTPSHQVTQMGQEVILRCVPISNHLYFYWYRQILGQKVEFLVSFYNNEISEKSEIFDDQFSVERPDGSNFTLKIRSTKLEDSAMYFCARTFGGNYGYTFGSGTRLTVV.

This clone was seen once. The chain couples TRBV11-2 to TRBJ2-3, with TRBD1 matching 9 bases. Germline lookup yields CDR1 SGHAT and CDR2 FQNNGV. This CDR3 comprises 15 residues. V was pared by 1 base and J by 3 bases, with 2 bases of the junction left unmatched. Here the CDR3 DNA reads TGTGCCAGCAGCTTAGTGGGACAGGGAACAGATACGCAGTATTTT. Translation: CASSLVGQGTDTQYF.

This clone appeared a single time. This chain links TRBV7-2 with TRBJ2-2; D is unclear. Germline values: CDR1 SGHTA, CDR2 FQGNSA. The CDR3 is 15 residues long. V was pared by 0 bases and J by 4 bases, with 9 bases between. DNA of the CDR3: TGTGCCAGCAGCTTAGCACTTCTTTCCACCGGGGAGCTGTTTTTT. Its protein product is CASSLALLSTGELFF.

This chain links TRBV5-4 with TRBJ1-6, with TRBD1 as a possible D gene (5 bases). The CDR3 loop spans 16 amino acids. Germline V CDR1 and CDR2: SGHNT, YYREEE (reference sequence). The V end lost 4 bases, the J end lost 0 bases, and 11 bases lay between the germline ends. CDR3: CASSNRQSSYNSPLHF. CDR3 coding DNA: TGTGCCAGCAGCAACAGGCAGAGCTCCTATAATTCACCCCTCCACTTT.

The rearrangement links TRBV5-4 to TRBJ2-7, with 9 bases matching TRBD2. From germline, CDR1 is SGHNT and CDR2 YYREEE (reference sequence). V lost 4 bases, J lost 4 bases, and 9 bases stayed unmatched. This CDR3 region has 15 residues. The CDR3 sequence is CASSRGAGGEYEQYF. CDR3 nucleotides: TGTGCCAGCAGCCGGGGGGCGGGGGGGGAATACGAGCAGTACTTC. Combining the CDR3 with reference TRBV5-4 and TRBJ2-7 gives the whole variable domain ETGVTQSPTHLIKTRGQQVTLRCSSQSGHNTVSWYQQALGQGPQFIFQYYREEENGRGNFPPRFSGLQFPNYSSELNVNALELDDSALYLCASSRGAGGEYEQYFGPGTRLTVT.

A note on this clone: Other DNA sequences in this specimen translate into the identical CDR3. DNA for the CDR3: TGTGCCTCCACCCGAGGGGGAAGCACAGATACGCAGTATTTT. This codes for CASTRGGSTDTQYF. The rearrangement links TRBV27 to TRBJ2-3; the D gene is possibly TRBD1 (6 bases). Per germline, CDR1 MNHEY and CDR2 SMNVEV (reference sequence). V lost 11 bases and J lost 0, with 15 bases in between. This CDR3 has 14 residues.

V and J are TRBV6-1 and TRBJ1-5; D is possibly TRBD1 (5 bases). Germline V gene sequence: CDR1 MNHNS, CDR2 SASEGT. CDR3 size: 16 residues. Trimming removed 4 bases at V and 1 base at J, with 14 bases between. CDR3 in amino acids: CASSVAGPPSNQPQHF. CDR3 nucleotides: TGTGCCAGCAGTGTTGCAGGGCCCCCCAGCAATCAGCCCCAGCATTTT.

This clone was seen a single time. This chain uses TRBV19 with TRBJ1-2, with 10 bases identical to TRBD1. V shed 6 bases, J shed 5 bases, and the junction held 9 bases outside the gene matches. This CDR3 is 15 amino acids long. CDR1 and CDR2 from the germline V gene are LNHDA and SQIVND (reference sequence). CDR3 sequence (DNA): TGTGCCAGTAGGCAACTCCCGGGACAGGGGTATGGCTACACCTTC. Translation gives CASRQLPGQGYGYTF.

This chain joins TRBV5-1 and TRBJ1-3; D is unresolved. The CDR3 length is 16 residues. V was clipped by 4 bases and J by 4 bases, with 18 bases between them. Germline-derived CDR1 and CDR2 are SGHRS and YFSETQ. CDR3 sequence: CASSQYTSISGNTIYF. DNA of the CDR3: TGCGCCAGCAGCCAGTATACAAGTATCTCCGGAAACACCATATATTTT.

V gene TRBV5-1 combines with J gene TRBJ2-1; D not resolved. Trimming removed 0 bases at V and 1 base at J, with 8 bases between. CDR1 and CDR2 from the germline V gene are SGHRS and YFSETQ. CDR3 length: 15 residues. This chain's CDR3 is CASSLGLLSYNEQFF. The CDR3 coding sequence is TGCGCCAGCAGCTTGGGACTGCTGTCCTACAATGAGCAGTTCTTC.

The chain has TRBV6-6 and TRBJ1-2; D ambiguous. V was trimmed by 7 bases and J by 2 bases, leaving 14 bases between them. The germline V gene encodes CDR1 MNHNY and CDR2 SVGAGI (reference sequence). The length of the CDR3 is 14 residues. CDR3 loop: CASTLSTGNYGYTF. The CDR3 DNA is TGTGCCAGCACCCTCTCGACGGGAAACTATGGCTACACCTTC.